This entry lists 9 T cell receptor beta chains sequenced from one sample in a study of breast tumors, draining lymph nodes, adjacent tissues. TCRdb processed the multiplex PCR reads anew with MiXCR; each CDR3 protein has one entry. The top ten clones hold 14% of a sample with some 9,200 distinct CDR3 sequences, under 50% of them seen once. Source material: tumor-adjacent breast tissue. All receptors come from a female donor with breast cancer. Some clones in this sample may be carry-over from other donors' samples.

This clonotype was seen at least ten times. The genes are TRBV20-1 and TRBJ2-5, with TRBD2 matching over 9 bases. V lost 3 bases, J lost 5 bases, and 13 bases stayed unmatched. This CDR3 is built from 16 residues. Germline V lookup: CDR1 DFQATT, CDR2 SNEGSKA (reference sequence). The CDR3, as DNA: TGCAGTGCTAGGACCCACGGCGGGAGGGCCGTTGAGACCCAGTACTTC. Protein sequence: CSARTHGGRAVETQYF.

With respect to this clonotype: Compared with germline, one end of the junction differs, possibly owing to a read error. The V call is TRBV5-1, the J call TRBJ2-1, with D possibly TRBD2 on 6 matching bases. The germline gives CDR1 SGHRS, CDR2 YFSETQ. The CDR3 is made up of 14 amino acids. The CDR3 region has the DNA TGCGCCAGCAGCCTAGGGGACTCCCACAATGAGCAGTTCTTC. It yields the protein CASSLGDSHNEQFF.

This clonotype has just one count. The CDR3 is CASTSPPRLRGFNEQFF. The CDR3 bases are TGTGCCAGCACCTCCCCCCCCCGACTCAGGGGATTCAATGAGCAGTTCTTC. J is TRBJ2-1 and V is TRBV7-8; weak D call: TRBD1 (6 bases). This CDR3 spans 17 amino acids. Germline CDR1 reads SGHVS; CDR2 reads FQNEAQ. Deletions cut 7 bases from V and 6 bases from J, with 25 bases between.

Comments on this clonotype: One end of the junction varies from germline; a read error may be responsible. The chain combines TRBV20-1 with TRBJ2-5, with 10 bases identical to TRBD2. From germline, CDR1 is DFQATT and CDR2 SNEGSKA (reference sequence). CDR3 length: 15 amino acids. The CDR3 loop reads CSARASGLAAKTQYF. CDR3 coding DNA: TGCAGTGCTAGAGCGAGCGGACTAGCGGCGAAGACCCAATACTTC.

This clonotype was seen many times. CDR3 loop: CASSSGPYNEQFF. The CDR3 nucleotides read TGTGCCAGCAGTTCCGGACCCTACAATGAGCAGTTCTTC. The chain couples TRBV27 to TRBJ2-1; no definite D call. Germline CDR1 MNHEY, CDR2 SMNVEV (reference sequence). V dropped 4 bases and J dropped 2 bases, with 6 bases sitting between them. The CDR3 consists of 13 residues.

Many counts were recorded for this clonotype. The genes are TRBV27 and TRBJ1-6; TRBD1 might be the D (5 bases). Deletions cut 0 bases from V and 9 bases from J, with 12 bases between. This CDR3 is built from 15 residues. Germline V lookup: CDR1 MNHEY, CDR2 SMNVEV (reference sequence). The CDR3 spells CASSLSWGIGSPLHF. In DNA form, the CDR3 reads TGTGCCAGCAGTTTATCGTGGGGCATAGGTTCACCCCTCCACTTT.

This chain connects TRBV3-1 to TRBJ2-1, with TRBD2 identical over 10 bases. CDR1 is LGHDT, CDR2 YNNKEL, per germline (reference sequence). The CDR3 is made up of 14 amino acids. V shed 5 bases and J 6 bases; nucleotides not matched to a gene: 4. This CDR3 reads CASSSGLAFNEQFF. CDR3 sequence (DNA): TGTGCCAGCAGCTCGGGACTAGCGTTCAATGAGCAGTTCTTC.

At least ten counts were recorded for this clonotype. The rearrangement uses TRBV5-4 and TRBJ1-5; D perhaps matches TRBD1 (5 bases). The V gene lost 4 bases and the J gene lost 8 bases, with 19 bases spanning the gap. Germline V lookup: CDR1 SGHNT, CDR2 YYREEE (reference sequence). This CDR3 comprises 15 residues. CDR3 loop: CASSLGPGPGEPQHF. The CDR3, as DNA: TGTGCCAGCAGCCTAGGACCGGGGCCCGGGGAGCCCCAGCATTTT.

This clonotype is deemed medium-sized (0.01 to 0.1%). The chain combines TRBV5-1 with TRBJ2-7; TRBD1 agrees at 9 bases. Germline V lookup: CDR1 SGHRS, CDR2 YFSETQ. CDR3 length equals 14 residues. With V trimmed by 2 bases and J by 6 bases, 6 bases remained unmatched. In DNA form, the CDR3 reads TGCGCCAGCAGCTTTACACAGGGGGCAAGCGAGCAGTACTTC. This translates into CASSFTQGASEQYF.